Below are 15 T cell receptor beta chains sequenced from a single sample in a study of blood T cells in healthy people across ages. Together with a sample-barcoded 5' primer, a J-beta primer mix was included in a second PCR lasting roughly 6 to 12 cycles. TCRdb ran MiXCR on the 5' RACE reads and lists one entry per CDR3 protein. The sample has over 750,000 distinct CDR3 sequences; roughly 25% are singletons. The data also belong to a second study, concerning T cells of mothers and their children.

The sample comprised blood. Receptor source: a boy younger than 18 in good health.

The chain has TRBV11-1 and TRBJ1-2, with TRBD1 matching over 9 bases. Germline CDR1 and CDR2: SGHAT and FQDESV (reference sequence). V lost 0 bases, J lost 6 bases, and 2 bases stayed unmatched. The CDR3 is made up of 14 amino acids. The CDR3 sequence is CASSLAGTGHGYTF. CDR3 DNA sequence: TGTGCCAGCAGCTTAGCGGGGACAGGGCATGGCTACACCTTC.

This clonotype was found a few times. The chain couples TRBV3-1 to TRBJ2-4; TRBD2 matches 8 bases. The ends lost 1 base at V and 1 base at J; junction bases unmatched: 9. The CDR3 is 18 residues long. From germline, CDR1 is LGHDT and CDR2 YNNKEL (reference sequence). The CDR3 coding sequence is TGTGCCAGCAGCCAAGGTACTAGCGGTAGCGTGGCCAAAAACATTCAGTACTTC. Residues: CASSQGTSGSVAKNIQYF.

This clonotype has a handful of counts. The rearrangement links TRBV4-3 to TRBJ1-2; D remains unclear. The germline V gene has CDR1 LGHNA and CDR2 YSLEER. The length of the CDR3 is 12 residues. Trimming cost V 8 bases and J 2 bases, with 9 bases left between them. CDR3 DNA sequence: TGCGCCAGCCGCGGCTGGAACTATGGCTACACCTTC. Amino acids: CASRGWNYGYTF.

This clonotype has just a few counts. This sequence joins TRBV6-5 and TRBJ2-1; 9 bases line up with TRBD2. Germline V gene lookup returns CDR1 MNHEY and CDR2 SVGAGI. The V and J ends lost 4 bases and 8 bases, in that order; junction bases with no gene match: 12. The CDR3 extends over 16 amino acids. CDR3 region: CASSSLGTSFSDEQFF. The CDR3 nucleotides read TGTGCCAGCAGTTCCCTCGGGACTAGCTTTTCGGATGAGCAGTTCTTC.

This clonotype showed up just a few times. This rearrangement joins TRBV6-5 to TRBJ2-2, with D perhaps matching TRBD1 (5 bases). Germline V gene lookup returns CDR1 MNHEY and CDR2 SVGAGI. This CDR3 is built from 13 residues. V lost 0 bases, J lost 9 bases, and 8 bases lay in between. The CDR3 bases are TGTGCCAGCAGTTACTCAGGGGTTAGGGAGCTGTTTTTT. Translating it yields CASSYSGVRELFF.

This clonotype was observed a few times. The DNA of the CDR3 is TGTGCCAGCAGCTTTCCAACCACTAATGAAAAACTGTTTTTT. Translation: CASSFPTTNEKLFF. The chain is built from TRBV7-9 and TRBJ1-4; D is undetermined. Germline-derived CDR1 and CDR2 are SEHNR and FQNEAQ (reference sequence). Trimming shortened V by 3 bases and J by 2 bases, and 7 bases separated the two germline ends. This CDR3 comprises 14 residues.

J is TRBJ2-5 and V is TRBV25-1, with a possible D match to TRBD1 (7 bases). The J call may be wrong; the DNA end is better matched by TRBJ2-7. The CDR3 runs to 15 residues. Germline values: CDR1 MGHDK, CDR2 SYGVNS. CDR3 DNA: TGTGCCAGCAGTGCGACGCAGGGGGGTCTTTACGAGCAGTACTTC. Translated: CASSATQGGLYEQYF.

In its sample, this clonotype was seen many times. A junction boundary mismatches the germline segment, possibly from a read error. This CDR3 reads CASSLVSYEQYF. The DNA of the CDR3 is TGTGCCAGCAGCTTAGTATCCTACGAGCAGTACTTC. This chain connects TRBV12-3 or TRBV12-4 to TRBJ2-7; no firm D call. The CDR3 is 12 amino acids.

The rearrangement links TRBV2 to TRBJ2-7, with D unclear. Germline V gene sequence: CDR1 SNHLY, CDR2 FYNNEI. V lost 9 bases and J lost 3, with 18 bases in between. There are 14 residues in the CDR3. The CDR3 loop is CASRREITLYEQYF. CDR3 nucleotides: TGTGCCAGTCGTAGAGAGATCACCCTCTACGAGCAGTACTTC.

This clonotype was counted only a few times. The CDR3 reads CSAPRGGEGTDTQYF. DNA for the CDR3: TGCAGTGCCCCCCGGGGAGGAGAAGGCACAGATACGCAGTATTTT. V usage is TRBV20-1 and J usage is TRBJ2-3; tentative D call: TRBD2 (6 bases). This CDR3 contains 15 residues. Germline CDR1 is DFQATT and CDR2 is SNEGSKA (reference sequence). Between the trimmed V and J ends, which lost 6 bases and 1 base, there was a span of 17 bases.

This clonotype appeared a few times. The rearrangement links TRBV3-1 to TRBJ2-7, with D perhaps matching TRBD1 or TRBD2 (5 bases each). This CDR3 has 14 amino acids. The germline CDR1 and CDR2 sequences are LGHDT and YNNKEL (reference sequence). Deletions cut 5 bases from V and 3 bases from J, with 14 bases between. The CDR3 reads CASSYSGTHYEQYF. In DNA form, the CDR3 reads TGTGCCAGCAGCTATTCCGGGACCCACTACGAGCAGTACTTC.

Points on this clonotype: A read error may produce the germline difference seen at one junction end. The chain combines TRBV14 with TRBJ2-5, with D hard to call. Germline loops: CDR1 SGHDN, CDR2 FVKESK. This CDR3 comprises 13 residues. The CDR3 reads CASSQDLGEIQYF. The CDR3 DNA sequence: TGTGCCAGCAGCCAAGATCTTGGAGAGATCCAGTACTTC.

The chain is built from TRBV5-1 and TRBJ2-5; TRBD2 aligns across 14 bases. The J call may be mistaken, given a closer DNA end match to TRBJ2-7. The CDR3 is 17 residues long. CDR1 and CDR2 (germline): SGHRS, YFSETQ. The CDR3 is CASSPTRTSGRFCEQYF. The CDR3 DNA sequence: TGCGCCAGCAGCCCCACCCGGACTAGCGGGAGGTTTTGCGAGCAGTACTTC.

The chain links TRBV12-3 or TRBV12-4 to TRBJ2-3; D might be TRBD2 (6 bases). The CDR3 consists of 15 residues. Trimming cost V 5 bases and J 4 bases, with 16 bases left between them. CDR3 bases: TGTGCCAGCAGTCCACCCCGTCGGAGGGCAGATACGCAGTATTTT. Protein sequence: CASSPPRRRADTQYF.

This clonotype turned up a few times. The chain recombines TRBV29-1 with TRBJ2-1; D gene uncertain. The V gene lost 7 bases and the J gene lost 10 bases, with 14 bases spanning the gap. This CDR3 is 11 amino acids long. CDR1 is SQVTM and CDR2 is ANQGSEA in the germline V gene. CDR3 DNA: TGCAGCGCCAAGGGCGGCAACGAGCAGTTCTTC. It yields the protein CSAKGGNEQFF.